This entry concerns a single TCR beta chain. The antigen is not known. Genomic DNA was employed as the template in profiling TCR beta VDJ and CDR3. TCRdb used MiXCR to reprocess the reads, holding one entry per CDR3 protein. The table includes about 290,000 distinct CDR3 sequences, 56% detected once. The entry originates in a study of CD8+CD57+ T cells in acquired aplastic anemia. Study-wide findings and caveats: Patients had twenty-nine CD8+ CDR3 sequences in common with controls (the shared set).

This CDR3 has 15 residues. Between the trimmed V and J ends, which lost 1 base and 2 bases, there was a span of 9 bases. Germline CDR1 reads SGHAT; CDR2 reads FQNNGV. Patients chosen for sequencing had shown CD8+CD57+ cell expansion by flow cytometry. V gene TRBV11-2 combines with J gene TRBJ2-1; either TRBD1 or TRBD2 may fit D (5 bases each). The TCR sequence derives from a human donor with aplastic anemia. Sequencing was done on a sample of sorted CD4+, CD8+, or CD8+CD57+ T cells (not recorded which) from PBMCs. In DNA form, the CDR3 reads TGTGCCAGCAGCTTAGTTCGGGGACCCTACAATGAGCAGTTCTTC. Translating gives CASSLVRGPYNEQFF.